Below, 27 T cell receptor beta chains from the same sample are listed, as sequenced in a study of T cell repertoires in cytomegalovirus infection. TCRdb re-called the reads through MiXCR, storing one row per CDR3 protein. The sample holds roughly 280,000 distinct CDR3 sequences, around 15% seen once. What was sequenced was PBMCs. The receptors derive from a human donor in good health (CMV status not recorded). Some clones in this sample may be carry-over from other donors' samples.

For this clonotype: A read error may be the cause here, since a much bigger clone is one base away. The chain carries TRBV5-1 and TRBJ1-1; D might be TRBD1 (6 bases). Germline CDR1 and CDR2: SGHRS and YFSETQ. V was clipped by 8 bases and J by 2 bases, with 13 bases between them. CDR3 length: 13 amino acids. In DNA form, the CDR3 reads TGCGCCAGAAGCGTCAGGGGCAACACTGAAGCTTTCTTT. Translated: CARSVRGNTEAFF.

Remarks on this clonotype: It may be a read error: a sequence one base away is much more abundant. The chain employs TRBV10-3 and TRBJ1-1, with D perhaps TRBD1 (5 bases). The CDR3 runs to 13 residues. CDR1 and CDR2 (germline): ENHRY, SYGVKD. Trimming cost V 11 bases and J 4 bases, with 17 bases left between them. Written as DNA, the CDR3 is TGTGCCTTCACCGGGGGTGACGGCACTGAAGCTTTCTTT. It translates to CAFTGGDGTEAFF.

The chain has TRBV29-1 and TRBJ2-1; D remains ambiguous. Germline CDR1 is SQVTM and CDR2 is ANQGSEA. The V end was cut by 6 bases, the J end by 6 bases, with 12 bases between. This CDR3 is built from 12 residues. CDR3 sequence reads: CSVTPSTNEQFF. The CDR3 bases are TGCAGCGTCACCCCCAGTACCAATGAGCAGTTCTTC.

The chain joins TRBV20-1 to TRBJ1-1; D not certain. With 2 bases removed from V and 1 base from J, the gap between germline ends came to 8 bases. CDR1 and CDR2 (germline): DFQATT, SNEGSKA (reference sequence). This CDR3 has 13 residues. The DNA of the CDR3 is TGCAGTGCTAGACAGGACCCGAACACTGAAGCTTTCTTT. Protein sequence: CSARQDPNTEAFF.

This clonotype was picked up a small number of times. The chain is built from TRBV20-1 and TRBJ2-3; 13 bases are shared with TRBD2. The CDR3 has 14 residues. The V gene's germline CDR1 is DFQATT and CDR2 SNEGSKA (reference sequence). CDR3 sequence (DNA): TGCAGAGTCGGACTAGCGGGGGCCACAGATACGCAGTATTTT. Translation: CRVGLAGATDTQYF.

This clonotype was detected ten times or more. The chain uses TRBV20-1 and TRBJ2-1; 13 bases fit TRBD2. This CDR3 contains 18 residues. V lost 3 bases, J lost 1 base, and 9 bases stayed unmatched. Germline CDR1 is DFQATT and CDR2 is SNEGSKA (reference sequence). This CDR3 reads CSASSPTSGRGSYNEQFF. The DNA of the CDR3 is TGCAGTGCTAGTTCCCCCACTAGCGGGAGGGGGTCCTACAATGAGCAGTTCTTC.

This clonotype occurred a few times. This rearrangement joins TRBV7-9 to TRBJ2-3; D is uncertain. CDR1 and CDR2 (germline): SEHNR, FQNEAQ (reference sequence). The V and J ends lost 1 base and 0 bases respectively, with 11 bases between them. The CDR3 consists of 16 residues. The chain's CDR3 is CASSLGPLGSTDTQYF. The CDR3 region has the DNA TGTGCCAGCAGCTTAGGCCCGTTGGGTAGCACAGATACGCAGTATTTT.

This clonotype was recorded a few times. The V and J genes are TRBV6-6 and TRBJ2-1, with TRBD1 identical over 9 bases. V gave up 7 bases and J gave up 8 bases; unmatched junction bases: 6. CDR3 length: 13 residues. Germline lookup yields CDR1 MNHNY and CDR2 SVGAGI (reference sequence). The CDR3 DNA follows: TGTGCCAGCACCGGGACAGGGACCTATGAGCAGTTCTTC. This gives the protein CASTGTGTYEQFF.

The table lists this clonotype with many counts. CDR3 residues: CASSSYGGPITEAFF. The CDR3 bases are TGTGCCAGCAGTTCCTATGGGGGGCCGATCACTGAAGCTTTCTTT. The V and J genes are TRBV6-2 or TRBV6-3 and TRBJ1-1; TRBD1 is a possible D gene (6 bases). The V and J ends lost 4 bases and 4 bases respectively, with 16 bases between them. Germline loops: CDR1 MNHEY, CDR2 SVGEGT. The CDR3 is 15 amino acids.

In its sample, this clonotype was seen many times. The chain is built from TRBV7-2 and TRBJ2-3; D might be TRBD2 (5 bases). This CDR3 has 14 amino acids. Deletions cut 5 bases from V and 8 bases from J, with 17 bases between. The germline gives CDR1 SGHTA, CDR2 FQGNSA. CDR3 sequence (DNA): TGTGCCAGCAGCCCCGACGCGGGCGGAGGTACGCAGTATTTT. Its translation is CASSPDAGGGTQYF. The whole variable domain, remainder taken from reference TRBV7-2 and TRBJ2-3, is GAGVSQSPSNKVTEKGKDVELRCDPISGHTALYWYRQSLGQGLEFLIYFQGNSAPDKSGLPSDRFSAERTGGSVSTLTIQRTQQEDSAVYLCASSPDAGGGTQYFGPGTRLTVL.

There are many counts of this clonotype. The V call is TRBV14, the J call TRBJ2-2; D remains ambiguous. The V end was cut by 4 bases, the J end by 5 bases, with 8 bases between. The germline V gene has CDR1 SGHDN and CDR2 FVKESK. CDR3 length: 13 residues. As DNA, the CDR3 is TGTGCCAGCAGCCTAGGATTGACCGGGGAGCTGTTTTTT. Amino acid sequence: CASSLGLTGELFF.

This clonotype was counted at least ten times. This chain uses TRBV7-2 with TRBJ1-2; the match to TRBD1 covers 9 bases. The CDR3 covers 15 residues. The V gene end was trimmed by 7 bases and the J gene end by 7 bases; junction bases not matched to a gene: 13. The V gene's germline CDR1 is SGHTA and CDR2 FQGNSA. The DNA of the CDR3 is TGTGCCAGCACCACGCCGGGACAGGGTGGGGTTGGCTACACCTTC. It specifies CASTTPGQGGVGYTF.

The rearrangement links TRBV7-2 to TRBJ1-2; no reliable D call. This CDR3 spans 16 amino acids. Trimming removed 2 bases at V and 8 bases at J, with 21 bases between. Germline CDR1 reads SGHTA; CDR2 reads FQGNSA. Here the CDR3 reads CASSLWSGELMDGYTF. The CDR3 DNA reads TGTGCCAGCAGCTTATGGAGCGGGGAGCTTATGGACGGCTACACCTTC.

This clonotype was detected ten times or more. The chain combines TRBV7-9 with TRBJ2-7, with 9 bases identical to TRBD1. CDR3 length equals 15 residues. After removal of 5 bases from V and 3 bases from J, the junction contained 8 bases not matched to a gene. CDR1 and CDR2 from the germline V gene are SEHNR and FQNEAQ (reference sequence). The CDR3 bases are TGTGCCAGCAGCACGGACAGGGGTTTTAACTACGAGCAGTACTTC. Encoded protein: CASSTDRGFNYEQYF.

This clonotype was recorded at least ten times. The rearrangement links TRBV10-3 to TRBJ2-7; either TRBD1 or TRBD2 may supply D (6 bases each). The CDR3 consists of 17 residues. Trimming cost V 5 bases and J 2 bases, with 22 bases left between them. CDR1 is ENHRY and CDR2 is SYGVKD in the germline V gene. CDR3 sequence reads: CAISRGVTRTAAYEQYF. As DNA, the CDR3 is TGTGCCATCAGTAGGGGGGTAACGAGGACAGCCGCCTACGAGCAGTACTTC.

This clonotype was seen ten or more times. The V and J genes are TRBV7-2 and TRBJ2-5, with D perhaps matching TRBD2 (6 bases). V lost 3 bases and J 1 base, leaving 9 bases between the germline ends. The CDR3 is 14 residues long. Germline CDR1 and CDR2: SGHTA and FQGNSA. The CDR3 here is CASSFRGSQETQYF. For the CDR3, the DNA is TGTGCCAGCAGCTTTCGGGGGTCCCAAGAGACCCAGTACTTC. The variable domain in full, completed from reference TRBV7-2 and TRBJ2-5, reads GAGVSQSPSNKVTEKGKDVELRCDPISGHTALYWYRQSLGQGLEFLIYFQGNSAPDKSGLPSDRFSAERTGGSVSTLTIQRTQQEDSAVYLCASSFRGSQETQYFGPGTRLLVL.

This clonotype was seen at least ten times. This sequence joins TRBV7-2 and TRBJ1-6, with unresolved D. This CDR3 has 14 residues. V was clipped by 8 bases and J by 1 base, with 9 bases between them. The V gene's germline CDR1 is SGHTA and CDR2 FQGNSA. CDR3 coding DNA: TGTGCCAGCGATCTCGGGTCCTATAATTCACCCCTCCACTTT. Residues: CASDLGSYNSPLHF.

This clonotype was recorded a few times. The chain uses TRBV27 and TRBJ2-1; 8 bases map to TRBD2. The junction had 4 bases not matched to a gene; V was cut back by 0 bases and J by 6 bases. The CDR3 is 15 amino acids. Germline V gives CDR1 MNHEY, CDR2 SMNVEV (reference sequence). As DNA, the CDR3 is TGTGCCAGCAGTTTATCGAGCGGGAGACCCAATGAGCAGTTCTTC. This translates into CASSLSSGRPNEQFF.

This clonotype was seen a handful of times. The chain's CDR3 is CASKGPGFTQKTQYF. CDR3 DNA: TGTGCCAGCAAAGGGCCGGGTTTCACACAAAAGACGCAGTATTTT. The chain has TRBV28 and TRBJ2-3; D unclear. This CDR3 has 15 residues. Trimming removed 7 bases from V and 9 bases from J, with 23 bases in between. Germline V CDR1 and CDR2: MDHEN, SYDVKM.

V and J are TRBV9 and TRBJ2-3, with TRBD2 matching over 16 bases. Trimming took 3 bases from V and 14 from J; bases not matched to a gene: 6. Germline values: CDR1 SGDLS, CDR2 YYNGEE. The CDR3 is 14 amino acids. CDR3 protein: CASSAGTSGGDAYF. Written as DNA, the CDR3 is TGTGCCAGCAGCGCCGGGACTAGCGGGGGGGATGCGTATTTT.

This clonotype showed up many times. The J gene is TRBJ2-5, the V gene TRBV7-2, with TRBD2 identical over 9 bases. Looked up from germline, CDR1 is SGHTA and CDR2 is FQGNSA. There are 15 residues in the CDR3. The junction had 9 bases not matched to a gene; V was cut back by 5 bases and J by 5 bases. Written as DNA, the CDR3 is TGTGCCAGCAGCCAAAGAACTAGCGGGCCCGAGACCCAGTACTTC. As protein: CASSQRTSGPETQYF. Together with reference TRBV7-2 and TRBJ2-5, the CDR3 gives the full variable domain: GAGVSQSPSNKVTEKGKDVELRCDPISGHTALYWYRQSLGQGLEFLIYFQGNSAPDKSGLPSDRFSAERTGGSVSTLTIQRTQQEDSAVYLCASSQRTSGPETQYFGPGTRLLVL.

The table lists this clonotype with many counts. The gene calls are TRBV11-2 and TRBJ2-1; 7 bases fit TRBD1. CDR1 is SGHAT, CDR2 FQNNGV, per germline. With V trimmed by 5 bases and J by 6 bases, 7 bases remained unmatched. There are 14 residues in the CDR3. CDR3 loop: CASSPTGQLNEQFF. CDR3 sequence (DNA): TGTGCCAGCAGCCCAACGGGACAGCTCAATGAGCAGTTCTTC.

This clonotype was seen at least ten times. The CDR3 DNA reads TGTGCCAGCACCGGGGGACAGGTCTACAATGAGCAGTTCTTC. It yields the protein CASTGGQVYNEQFF. The chain combines TRBV5-6 with TRBJ2-1; 8 nucleotides align to TRBD1. The CDR3 spans 14 residues. Germline V gene lookup returns CDR1 SGHDT and CDR2 YYEEEE. The V and J ends lost 6 bases and 3 bases, in that order; junction bases with no gene match: 5.

On this clonotype: A read error may produce the germline difference seen at one junction end. This rearrangement joins TRBV10-2 to TRBJ2-5; 8 bases are a match to TRBD1. Germline CDR1 is WSHSY and CDR2 is SAAADI. There are 14 residues in the CDR3. CDR3 DNA sequence: TGCACCAGCAGCGACAGGGGCATGCAAGAGACCCAGTACTTC. Encoded protein: CTSSDRGMQETQYF.

This clonotype has more than one count but fewer than ten. This chain links TRBV20-1 with TRBJ2-6, with 9 bases that match TRBD2. V was pared by 5 bases and J by 0 bases, with 5 bases of the junction left unmatched. CDR1 DFQATT and CDR2 SNEGSKA come from the germline V gene (reference sequence). The length of the CDR3 is 16 residues. CDR3 coding DNA: TGCAGTGCTTTGACTAGCGGTGGCTCTGGGGCCAACGTCCTGACTTTC. Protein: CSALTSGGSGANVLTF.

This clonotype was recorded at least ten times. The V call is TRBV7-2, the J call TRBJ1-1; D is unresolved. The germline V and J ends were trimmed by 8 bases and 7 bases, with 14 bases remaining between them. Germline V lookup: CDR1 SGHTA, CDR2 FQGNSA. The length of the CDR3 is 12 residues. This CDR3 is CASGSPSVEAFF. The CDR3 nucleotides are TGTGCCAGCGGTTCTCCGTCCGTTGAAGCTTTCTTT.

Many counts were recorded for this clonotype. This chain joins TRBV11-2 and TRBJ2-4; D perhaps matches TRBD2 (5 bases). The CDR3 contains 15 residues. V was pared by 1 base and J by 7 bases, with 14 bases between. Germline CDR1 is SGHAT and CDR2 is FQNNGV. The CDR3 loop reads CASSLVRRSDNIQYF. CDR3 nucleotides: TGTGCCAGCAGCTTAGTAAGGAGGAGTGATAACATTCAGTACTTC.